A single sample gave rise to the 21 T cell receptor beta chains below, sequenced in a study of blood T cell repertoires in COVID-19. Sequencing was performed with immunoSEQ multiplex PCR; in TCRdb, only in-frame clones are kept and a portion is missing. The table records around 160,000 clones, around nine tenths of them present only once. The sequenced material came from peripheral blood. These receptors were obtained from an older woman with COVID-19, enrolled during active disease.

The CDR3 spells CASSQDVFGAGGRNEQYF. The CDR3 nucleotides are TGTGCCAGCAGCCAAGATGTCTTCGGAGCGGGGGGGCGGAACGAGCAGTACTTC. The chain combines TRBV3-1 (or the pseudogene TRBV3-2) with TRBJ2-7, with 10 bases matching TRBD2. V lost 0 bases to trimming and J lost 5 bases; unmatched junction nucleotides: 13. Per germline, CDR1 LGHDT and CDR2 YNNKEL (reference sequence). This CDR3 has 18 residues.

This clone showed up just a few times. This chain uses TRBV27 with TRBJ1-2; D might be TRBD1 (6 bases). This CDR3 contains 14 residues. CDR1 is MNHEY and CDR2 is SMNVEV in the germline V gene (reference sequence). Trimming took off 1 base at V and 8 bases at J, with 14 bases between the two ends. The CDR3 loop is CASSLLRGAGGYTF. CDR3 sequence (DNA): TGTGCCAGCAGTTTATTGCGGGGGGCGGGAGGCTACACCTTC.

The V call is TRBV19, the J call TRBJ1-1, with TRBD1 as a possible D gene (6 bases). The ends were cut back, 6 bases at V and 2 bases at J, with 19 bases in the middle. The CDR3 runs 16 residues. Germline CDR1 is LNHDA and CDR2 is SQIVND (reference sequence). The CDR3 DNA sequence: TGTGCCAGTAGCCCCATGGCCGGACAGAGAAACACTGAAGCTTTCTTT. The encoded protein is CASSPMAGQRNTEAFF.

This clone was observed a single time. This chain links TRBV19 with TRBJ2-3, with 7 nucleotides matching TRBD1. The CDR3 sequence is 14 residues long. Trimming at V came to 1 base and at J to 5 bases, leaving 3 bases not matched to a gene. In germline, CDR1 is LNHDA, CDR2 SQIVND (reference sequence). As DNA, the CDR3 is TGTGCCAGTAGTATAGCCAGGGGGAAAGATACGCAGTATTTT. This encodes CASSIARGKDTQYF.

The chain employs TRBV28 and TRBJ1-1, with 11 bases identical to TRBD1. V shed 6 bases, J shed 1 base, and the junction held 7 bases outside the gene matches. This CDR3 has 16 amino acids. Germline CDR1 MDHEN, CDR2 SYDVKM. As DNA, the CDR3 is TGTGCCAGCAGCTCCGGGACAGGGGGGTGGAACACTGAAGCTTTCTTT. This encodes CASSSGTGGWNTEAFF.

The DNA of the CDR3 is TGTGCCAGCAGCATCTCACCTGGGGGGAATTCACCCCTCCACTTT. This encodes CASSISPGGNSPLHF. The chain carries TRBV27 and TRBJ1-6; weak D call: TRBD1 (5 bases). Germline CDR1 is MNHEY and CDR2 is SMNVEV (reference sequence). V was clipped by 6 bases and J by 7 bases, with 16 bases between them. CDR3 size: 15 residues.

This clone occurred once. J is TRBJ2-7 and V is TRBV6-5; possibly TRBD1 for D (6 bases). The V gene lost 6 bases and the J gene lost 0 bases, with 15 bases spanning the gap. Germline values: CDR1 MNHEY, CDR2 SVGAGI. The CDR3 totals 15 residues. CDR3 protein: CASRNRELSSYEQYF. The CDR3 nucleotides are TGTGCCAGCAGAAACAGGGAATTGAGCTCCTACGAGCAGTACTTC.

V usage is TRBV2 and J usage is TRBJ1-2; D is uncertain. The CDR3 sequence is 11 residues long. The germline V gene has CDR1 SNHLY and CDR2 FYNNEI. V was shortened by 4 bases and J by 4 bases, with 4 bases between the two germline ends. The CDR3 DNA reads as TGTGCCAGCAGTGGCGGCTATGGCTACACCTTC. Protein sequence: CASSGGYGYTF.

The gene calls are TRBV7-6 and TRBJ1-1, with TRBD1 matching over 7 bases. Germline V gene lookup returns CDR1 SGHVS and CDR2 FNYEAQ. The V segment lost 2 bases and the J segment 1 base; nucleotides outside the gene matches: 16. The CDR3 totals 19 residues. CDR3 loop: CASSLYPRGAGTENTEAFF. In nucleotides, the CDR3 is TGTGCCAGCAGCTTATACCCCAGGGGTGCCGGGACAGAGAACACTGAAGCTTTCTTT.

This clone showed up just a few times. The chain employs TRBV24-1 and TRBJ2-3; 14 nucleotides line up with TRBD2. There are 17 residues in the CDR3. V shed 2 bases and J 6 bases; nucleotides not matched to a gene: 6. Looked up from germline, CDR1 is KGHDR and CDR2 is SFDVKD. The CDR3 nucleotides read TGTGCCACCAGTGATTCGCGGACTAGCGGGGGGTTGGATACGCAGTATTTT. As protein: CATSDSRTSGGLDTQYF.

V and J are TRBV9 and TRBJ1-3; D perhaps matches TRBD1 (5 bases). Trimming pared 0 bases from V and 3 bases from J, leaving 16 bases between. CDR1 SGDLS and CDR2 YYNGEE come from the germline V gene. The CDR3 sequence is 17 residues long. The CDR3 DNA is TGTGCCAGCAGCGTAGGAGTCGCGGGGGATGGTGGAAACACCATATATTTT. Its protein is CASSVGVAGDGGNTIYF.

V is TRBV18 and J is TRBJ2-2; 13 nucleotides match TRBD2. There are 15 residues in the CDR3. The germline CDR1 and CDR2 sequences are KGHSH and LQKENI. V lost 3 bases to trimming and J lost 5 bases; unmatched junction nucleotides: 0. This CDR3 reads CASSPGLAGTGELFF. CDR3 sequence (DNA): TGTGCCAGCTCACCGGGACTAGCGGGGACCGGGGAGCTGTTTTTT.

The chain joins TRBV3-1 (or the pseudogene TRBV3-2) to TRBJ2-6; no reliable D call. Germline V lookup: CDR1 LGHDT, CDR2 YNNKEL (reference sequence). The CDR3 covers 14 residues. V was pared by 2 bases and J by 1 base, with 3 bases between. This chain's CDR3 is CASSQPSGANVLTF. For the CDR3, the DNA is TGTGCCAGCAGCCAACCGTCTGGGGCCAACGTCCTGACTTTC.

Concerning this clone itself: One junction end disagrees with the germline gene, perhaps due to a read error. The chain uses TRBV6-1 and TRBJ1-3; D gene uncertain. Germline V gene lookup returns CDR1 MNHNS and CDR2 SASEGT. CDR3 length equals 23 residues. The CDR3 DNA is TGTGCCAGGAGTGAAGAGGACTGCCCAGCAGCCCTCAAATCTTCAGCACCTGGAAACACCATATATTTT. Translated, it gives CARSEEDCPAALKSSAPGNTIYF.

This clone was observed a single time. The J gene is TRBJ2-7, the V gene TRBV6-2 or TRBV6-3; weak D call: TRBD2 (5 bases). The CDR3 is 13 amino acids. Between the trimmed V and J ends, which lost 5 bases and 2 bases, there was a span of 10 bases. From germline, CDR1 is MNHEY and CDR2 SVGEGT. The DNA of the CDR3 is TGTGCCAGCAGTCGGACTGCCGCCTACGAGCAGTACTTC. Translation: CASSRTAAYEQYF.

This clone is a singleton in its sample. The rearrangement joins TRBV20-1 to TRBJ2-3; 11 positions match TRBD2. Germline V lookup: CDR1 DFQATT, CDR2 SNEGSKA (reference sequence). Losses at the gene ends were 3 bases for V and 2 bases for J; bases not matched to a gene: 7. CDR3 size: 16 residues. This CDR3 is CSASTPLAGATDTQYF. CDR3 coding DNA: TGCAGTGCTAGTACCCCACTAGCGGGGGCCACAGATACGCAGTATTTT.

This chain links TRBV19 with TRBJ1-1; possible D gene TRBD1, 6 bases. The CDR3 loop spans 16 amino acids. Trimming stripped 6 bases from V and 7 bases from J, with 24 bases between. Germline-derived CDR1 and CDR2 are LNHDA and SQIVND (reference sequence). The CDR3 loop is CASRHQGLTGQLEAFF. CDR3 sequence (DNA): TGTGCCAGTAGGCACCAGGGTCTCACCGGACAGCTTGAAGCTTTCTTT.

CDR3 protein: CASRDRGGGKGAFF. The CDR3 nucleotides are TGTGCCAGTAGGGACAGGGGAGGAGGGAAAGGTGCTTTCTTT. The gene calls are TRBV19 and TRBJ1-1; the match to TRBD1 covers 9 bases. CDR3 length: 14 residues. V dropped 6 bases and J dropped 11; count of bases not matched to a gene: 13. The germline CDR1 and CDR2 sequences are LNHDA and SQIVND (reference sequence).

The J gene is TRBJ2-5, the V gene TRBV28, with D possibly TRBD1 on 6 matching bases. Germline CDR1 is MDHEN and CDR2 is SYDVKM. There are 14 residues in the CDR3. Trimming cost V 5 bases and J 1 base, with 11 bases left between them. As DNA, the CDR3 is TGTGCCAGCAGTGGAGGACAGAGCCAAGAGACCCAGTACTTC. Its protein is CASSGGQSQETQYF.

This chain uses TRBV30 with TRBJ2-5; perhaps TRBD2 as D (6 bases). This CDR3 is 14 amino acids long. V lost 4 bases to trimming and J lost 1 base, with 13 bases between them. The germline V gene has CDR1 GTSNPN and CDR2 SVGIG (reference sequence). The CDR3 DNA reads TGTGCCTGGATTCCGGTGGGGGGCCAAGAGACCCAGTACTTC. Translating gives CAWIPVGGQETQYF.

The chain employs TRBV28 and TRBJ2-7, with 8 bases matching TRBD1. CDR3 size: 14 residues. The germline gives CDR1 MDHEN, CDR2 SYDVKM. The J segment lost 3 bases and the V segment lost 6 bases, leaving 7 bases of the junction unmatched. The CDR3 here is CASRGQDVYYEQYF. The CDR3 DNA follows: TGTGCCAGCAGGGGACAGGACGTATACTACGAGCAGTACTTC.